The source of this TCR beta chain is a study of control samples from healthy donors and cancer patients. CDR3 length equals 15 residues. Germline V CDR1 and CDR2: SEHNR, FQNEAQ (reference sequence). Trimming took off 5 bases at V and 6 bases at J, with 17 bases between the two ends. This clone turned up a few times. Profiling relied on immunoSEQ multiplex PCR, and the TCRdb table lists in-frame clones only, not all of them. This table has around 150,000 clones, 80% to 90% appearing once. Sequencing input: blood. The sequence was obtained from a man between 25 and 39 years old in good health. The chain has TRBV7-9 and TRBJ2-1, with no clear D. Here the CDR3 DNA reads TGTGCCAGCAGCCCTAAAACTCGGCTTAGCAATGAGCAGTTCTTC. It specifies CASSPKTRLSNEQFF.